Below, 29 T cell receptor beta chains from the same sample are listed, as sequenced in a study of control samples from healthy donors and cancer patients. Measured with immunoSEQ multiplex PCR; TCRdb has only the in-frame clones, and not every one. The sample holds around 170,000 clones; 80% to 90% are singletons and the top ten take 4.5% to 6%. The sample taken for sequencing was blood. These receptors were collected from a woman in her 30s in good health.

The chain uses TRBV29-1 and TRBJ1-2; D is undetermined. Trimming pared 3 bases from V and 4 bases from J, leaving 12 bases between. The V gene's germline CDR1 is SQVTM and CDR2 ANQGSEA. The CDR3 is 13 amino acids. CDR3 sequence (DNA): TGCAGCGTTGATATAGGGCGAGGCTATGGCTACACCTTC. Protein: CSVDIGRGYGYTF.

J is TRBJ2-7 and V is TRBV20-1; a possible D gene is TRBD1 (6 bases). Germline CDR1 and CDR2: DFQATT and SNEGSKA (reference sequence). Trimming took 8 bases from V and 2 from J, leaving 10 bases between them. CDR3 size: 11 residues. The CDR3: CSLQGTYEQYF. The CDR3 region has the DNA TGCAGTCTGCAGGGGACCTACGAGCAGTACTTC.

The V and J genes are TRBV10-3 and TRBJ1-5; D remains unclear. Trimming took 7 bases from V and 6 from J, leaving 13 bases between them. The CDR3 loop spans 13 amino acids. The germline V gene has CDR1 ENHRY and CDR2 SYGVKD. CDR3 coding DNA: TGTGCCATCACTTCAAGTGAGGGTCAGCCCCAGCATTTT. This sequence encodes CAITSSEGQPQHF.

The chain combines TRBV12-3 or TRBV12-4 with TRBJ2-1; D unclear. Trimming removed 5 bases from V and 7 bases from J, with 6 bases in between. CDR3 length equals 11 residues. CDR3: CASSRRNEQFF. CDR3 bases: TGTGCCAGCAGTCGTAGGAATGAGCAGTTCTTC.

J is TRBJ1-1 and V is TRBV9; D not resolved. Germline-derived CDR1 and CDR2 are SGDLS and YYNGEE. The CDR3 has 13 residues. Deletions cut 4 bases from V and 0 bases from J, with 7 bases between. CDR3 region: CASSPQMNTEAFF. The CDR3 DNA follows: TGTGCCAGCAGCCCTCAAATGAACACTGAAGCTTTCTTT.

The chain is built from TRBV5-1 and TRBJ2-1; 8 nucleotides agree with TRBD2. Germline lookup yields CDR1 SGHRS and CDR2 YFSETQ. Trimming cost V 6 bases and J 5 bases; bases outside gene matches: 16. The CDR3 has 17 residues. The CDR3: CASNSEAGAVRDNEQFF. CDR3 coding DNA: TGCGCCAGCAATTCCGAAGCGGGAGCAGTACGGGACAATGAGCAGTTCTTC.

This clone was seen a single time. V usage is TRBV2 and J usage is TRBJ2-1, with 7 bases lining up with TRBD1. With 4 bases clipped from V and 5 bases from J, the junction kept 11 bases outside the gene matches. CDR3 length equals 16 residues. The germline CDR1 and CDR2 sequences are SNHLY and FYNNEI. In DNA form, the CDR3 reads TGTGCCAGCAGTGGGTTTGACAGGGCCCTGGACAATGAGCAGTTCTTC. This sequence encodes CASSGFDRALDNEQFF.

The table lists this clone with a count of one. This chain links TRBV7-2 with TRBJ1-6; D ambiguous. Trimming pared 1 base from V and 3 bases from J, leaving 7 bases between. CDR1 is SGHTA and CDR2 is FQGNSA in the germline V gene. The CDR3 consists of 15 residues. Here the CDR3 reads CASSLEVLYNSPLHF. Here the CDR3 DNA reads TGTGCCAGCAGCTTAGAGGTTCTCTATAATTCACCCCTCCACTTT.

The genes are TRBV7-8 and TRBJ2-5; D gene uncertain. The germline gives CDR1 SGHVS, CDR2 FQNEAQ. The CDR3 sequence is 13 residues long. V gave up 4 bases and J gave up 4 bases, with 10 bases separating them. The CDR3 DNA is TGTGCCAGCAGCTCTACTCGGGCAGAGACCCAGTACTTC. Its protein product is CASSSTRAETQYF.

The rearrangement links TRBV18 to TRBJ2-5; perhaps TRBD2 as D (5 bases). Germline lookup yields CDR1 KGHSH and CDR2 LQKENI. The germline V and J ends were trimmed by 6 bases and 1 base, with 24 bases remaining between them. The CDR3 runs to 18 residues. The CDR3 DNA sequence: TGTGCCAGCTCCACAAAGGCGGGTTTCGGGCCCCTCCAAGAGACCCAGTACTTC. This gives the protein CASSTKAGFGPLQETQYF.

V usage is TRBV7-9 and J usage is TRBJ1-4; no firm D call. The CDR3 sequence is 16 residues long. Trimming shortened V by 3 bases and J by 5 bases, and 16 bases separated the two germline ends. CDR1 and CDR2 (germline): SEHNR, FQNEAQ (reference sequence). The CDR3 sequence is CASSLAGRRENEKLFF. The CDR3 DNA is TGTGCCAGCAGCTTGGCCGGACGAAGGGAAAATGAAAAACTGTTTTTT.

V is TRBV2 and J is TRBJ2-7, with TRBD2 matching 8 bases. Germline V gene lookup returns CDR1 SNHLY and CDR2 FYNNEI. CDR3 length equals 15 residues. V lost 3 bases and J lost 1; bases outside the gene matches: 5. The CDR3 nucleotides read TGTGCCAGCAGTGAGGGGCGGGGGGCTTCCTACGAGCAGTACGTC. Its translation is CASSEGRGASYEQYV.

Regarding this clone: In the same sample, other DNA sequences code for this CDR3. This rearrangement joins TRBV7-2 to TRBJ1-2; 9 bases line up with TRBD1. This CDR3 spans 14 amino acids. V shed 1 base and J 6 bases; nucleotides not matched to a gene: 3. CDR1 and CDR2 from the germline V gene are SGHTA and FQGNSA. CDR3 DNA sequence: TGTGCCAGCAGCTTAGTAACAGGGGGCCATGGCTACACCTTC. It encodes CASSLVTGGHGYTF.

V gene TRBV6-5 combines with J gene TRBJ1-1, with D perhaps TRBD1 (6 bases). The ends were cut back, 8 bases at V and 1 base at J, with 17 bases in the middle. Germline V gives CDR1 MNHEY, CDR2 SVGAGI. CDR3 length: 15 amino acids. The CDR3 region has the DNA TGTGCCAGCCACCGGCGACAGGTTGGGAACACTGAAGCTTTCTTT. Its protein product is CASHRRQVGNTEAFF.

The chain combines TRBV7-2 with TRBJ1-3; D call uncertain. V shed 1 base and J shed 4 bases, with 14 bases lying between them. This CDR3 spans 16 amino acids. CDR1 and CDR2 from the germline V gene are SGHTA and FQGNSA. This CDR3 reads CASSLVPGTSGNTIYF. The CDR3 nucleotides read TGTGCCAGCAGCTTAGTACCCGGAACCTCGGGAAACACCATATATTTT.

The genes are TRBV15 and TRBJ2-2; 9 positions agree with TRBD1. Germline CDR1 LNHNV, CDR2 YYDKDF (reference sequence). V gave up 1 base and J gave up 3 bases; unmatched junction bases: 0. The length of the CDR3 is 15 residues. Here the CDR3 DNA reads TGTGCCACCAGCAGAGGGACAGGGGACACCGGGGAGCTGTTTTTT. Translating it yields CATSRGTGDTGELFF.

This chain joins TRBV23-1 and TRBJ2-4, with a possible D match to TRBD1 (6 bases). TRBV23-1 belongs to the ORF category, with a function that is uncertain. V dropped 11 bases and J dropped 4 bases, with 15 bases sitting between them. The CDR3 spans 13 residues. The CDR3 DNA reads TGCGCCTCGGACAGACCGGCAAAAAACATTCAGTACTTC. This translates into CASDRPAKNIQYF.

Points on this clone: The junction shows a germline mismatch at one end, possibly a read error. V usage is TRBV19 and J usage is TRBJ1-6, with a tentative D call TRBD1 (5 bases). The CDR3 extends over 18 amino acids. The germline CDR1 and CDR2 sequences are LNHDA and SQIVND (reference sequence). CDR3 protein: CASGIRDSRSSYNSPLHF. CDR3 nucleotide sequence: TGTGCCAGTGGTATCCGGGACTCCAGGAGCTCCTATAATTCACCCCTCCACTTT. The variable domain in full, with the rest retrieved from reference TRBV19 and TRBJ1-6, is DGGITQSPKYLFRKEGQNVTLSCEQNLNHDAMYWYRQDPGQGLRLIYYSQIVNDFQKGDIAEGYSVSREKKESFPLTVTSAQKNPTAFYLCASGIRDSRSSYNSPLHFGNGTRLTVT.

The chain carries TRBV28 and TRBJ1-4; 7 bases are a match to TRBD1. V gave up 5 bases and J gave up 8 bases; unmatched junction bases: 5. This CDR3 region has 13 residues. Germline V gene lookup returns CDR1 MDHEN and CDR2 SYDVKM. The CDR3 DNA sequence: TGTGCCAGCAGTCGGGGACAGACAGAAAAACTGTTTTTT. Residues: CASSRGQTEKLFF.

This chain links TRBV15 with TRBJ1-2; a weak D match, TRBD1 (5 bases). Germline loops: CDR1 LNHNV, CDR2 YYDKDF (reference sequence). Trimming left V 0 bases short and J 6 bases short, with 14 bases between. The CDR3 is made up of 15 amino acids. CDR3 sequence: CATSRDRQIGNGYTF. DNA of the CDR3: TGTGCCACCAGCAGAGATCGACAGATAGGGAATGGCTACACCTTC.

This chain joins TRBV5-6 and TRBJ1-3; a possible D gene is TRBD1 (6 bases). Trimming shortened V by 4 bases and J by 8 bases, and 28 bases separated the two germline ends. Germline V gives CDR1 SGHDT, CDR2 YYEEEE. The CDR3 is 18 amino acids. CDR3 residues: CASSRFTDRSEYRHTIYF. CDR3 in DNA: TGTGCCAGCAGCCGTTTTACAGACAGGTCCGAGTACCGGCACACCATATATTTT.

The rearrangement links TRBV19 to TRBJ1-3; D not certain. This CDR3 contains 14 residues. In germline, CDR1 is LNHDA, CDR2 SQIVND (reference sequence). V shed 7 bases and J shed 0 bases, with 10 bases lying between them. The chain's CDR3 is CASNNDFSGNTIYF. CDR3 nucleotide sequence: TGTGCCAGTAATAACGACTTCTCTGGAAACACCATATATTTT.

The chain has TRBV9 and TRBJ2-6, with 8 bases identical to TRBD1. The CDR3 sequence is 18 residues long. Germline trimming cut 3 bases from V and 0 bases from J; bases unmatched to any gene: 8. Germline V CDR1 and CDR2: SGDLS, YYNGEE. The CDR3 sequence is CASSEGTGISSGANVLTF. CDR3 coding DNA: TGTGCCAGCAGCGAGGGGACAGGCATAAGCTCTGGGGCCAACGTCCTGACTTTC. Combining the CDR3 with reference TRBV9 and TRBJ2-6 gives the whole variable domain DSGVTQTPKHLITATGQRVTLRCSPRSGDLSVYWYQQSLDQGLQFLIQYYNGEERAKGNILERFSAQQFPDLHSELNLSSLELGDSALYFCASSEGTGISSGANVLTFGAGSRLTVL.

The chain carries TRBV5-6 and TRBJ2-1, with D uncertain. Germline CDR1 and CDR2: SGHDT and YYEEEE. This CDR3 region has 16 residues. Trimming pared 4 bases from V and 0 bases from J, leaving 14 bases between. The DNA for the CDR3 is TGTGCCAGCAGCCCCGACAACCCGAGCTCCTACAATGAGCAGTTCTTC. Amino acids: CASSPDNPSSYNEQFF.

The chain has TRBV24-1 and TRBJ1-2; a weak D match, TRBD1 (6 bases). V was trimmed by 5 bases and J by 2 bases, leaving 11 bases between them. This CDR3 region has 14 residues. Germline V gene sequence: CDR1 KGHDR, CDR2 SFDVKD. The CDR3 is CATSGQGRNYGYTF. The CDR3 DNA reads TGTGCCACCAGTGGTCAGGGGCGGAACTATGGCTACACCTTC.

This clone turned up a few times. J is TRBJ1-6 and V is TRBV5-6; 8 positions match TRBD1. The V gene end was trimmed by 4 bases and the J gene end by 7 bases; junction bases not matched to a gene: 4. This CDR3 is built from 14 residues. Germline V CDR1 and CDR2: SGHDT, YYEEEE. In DNA, the CDR3 is TGTGCCAGCAGCGCCAGGACAGGGAATTCACCCCTCCACTTT. Translated: CASSARTGNSPLHF.

The gene calls are TRBV27 and TRBJ1-1, with a possible D match to TRBD1 (5 bases). CDR1 and CDR2 from the germline V gene are MNHEY and SMNVEV (reference sequence). The CDR3 covers 14 residues. V lost 2 bases and J 2 bases, leaving 9 bases between the germline ends. The CDR3 spells CASSLGAVNTEAFF. As DNA, the CDR3 is TGTGCCAGCAGTTTAGGGGCGGTAAACACTGAAGCTTTCTTT.

This sequence joins TRBV3-1 (or the pseudogene TRBV3-2) and TRBJ2-2; tentative D call: TRBD2 (7 bases). The CDR3 runs to 16 residues. The V gene's germline CDR1 is LGHDT and CDR2 YNNKEL (reference sequence). V gave up 3 bases and J gave up 4 bases, with 15 bases separating them. The CDR3 bases are TGTGCCAGCAGCCACATGGGGAGGGGGAGCACCGGGGAGCTGTTTTTT. It yields the protein CASSHMGRGSTGELFF.

This chain connects TRBV28 to TRBJ2-7; 9 nucleotides line up with TRBD1. Germline V gene sequence: CDR1 MDHEN, CDR2 SYDVKM. V shed 6 bases and J 2 bases; nucleotides not matched to a gene: 11. This CDR3 is built from 16 residues. CDR3 region: CASRLSNRGLTYEQYF. For the CDR3, the DNA is TGTGCCAGCAGACTCTCCAACAGGGGGCTAACCTACGAGCAGTACTTC.